The present entry profiles one T cell receptor beta chain with its context. The antigen remains undetermined. The read gets to within 3 residues of the CDR3 end, and the germline J gene fills in the rest. This record belongs to a study of T cells in women clearing cervical HPV infection. Notes on the study in general: CIN3+ cases had significantly higher TCR richness than controls; evenness did not differ.

V was trimmed by 4 bases and J by 2 bases, leaving 11 bases between them. The CDR3 contains 14 residues. Germline V lookup: CDR1 SNHLY, CDR2 FYNNEI. immunoSEQ multiplex PCR used an average of about 1,200 ng genomic DNA. Produced via immunoSEQ multiplex PCR; TCRdb's table is partial and in-frame only. Here the sample table reports fewer than 35,000 clones. V and J are TRBV2 and TRBJ2-5; D is ambiguous. The sample taken for sequencing was blood buffy coat. This sequence originates from a woman between 18 and 70 years old with a cervical HPV16 infection that either progressed to CIN3+ or cleared (not recorded which). This chain's CDR3 is CASSGSSAQETQYF. The part of the CDR3 DNA that was read is TGTGCCAGCAGTGGGTCAAGCGCGCAAGAGACC.